Presented here are 31 T cell receptor beta chains from one specimen sequenced in a study of blood T cell repertoires in COVID-19. The table came from immunoSEQ multiplex PCR; TCRdb's copy has only in-frame clones and leaves some out. The data contain around 300,000 clones, over 75% of them singletons. The sequenced material came from PBMCs or T cells enriched from blood (not recorded which). These receptors all stem from a man younger than 40 who had recovered from COVID-19.

This clone was detected a few times. V and J are TRBV7-2 and TRBJ1-5; D call uncertain. Germline V gene lookup returns CDR1 SGHTA and CDR2 FQGNSA. The CDR3 is 13 residues long. V lost 5 bases to trimming and J lost 6 bases, with 11 bases between them. The chain's CDR3 is CASSLREGQPQHF. DNA for the CDR3: TGTGCCAGCAGCCTGAGGGAGGGTCAGCCCCAGCATTTT.

CDR3 residues: CASFGPRGKLFF. Written as DNA, the CDR3 is TGTGCCAGCTTCGGCCCCCGGGGAAAACTGTTTTTT. The chain has TRBV28 and TRBJ1-4, with D unclear. Germline V gene lookup returns CDR1 MDHEN and CDR2 SYDVKM. Trimming took off 8 bases at V and 10 bases at J, with 14 bases between the two ends. The CDR3 runs to 12 residues.

The rearrangement joins TRBV28 to TRBJ1-2; 7 bases agree with TRBD1. The V and J ends lost 8 bases and 0 bases, in that order; junction bases with no gene match: 3. Germline V CDR1 and CDR2: MDHEN, SYDVKM. The CDR3 runs 13 residues. DNA for the CDR3: TGTGCCAGCCGACAGGGACCTAACTATGGCTACACCTTC. It encodes CASRQGPNYGYTF.

This sequence joins TRBV18 and TRBJ2-7, with D possibly matching TRBD1 (6 bases). Per germline, CDR1 KGHSH and CDR2 LQKENI. This CDR3 spans 13 amino acids. The V end was cut by 2 bases, the J end by 1 base, with 6 bases between. CDR3 region: CASSPGTSYEQYF. The CDR3 coding sequence is TGTGCCAGCTCACCAGGGACATCCTACGAGCAGTACTTC.

The rearrangement uses TRBV24-1 and TRBJ2-2; 12 bases fit TRBD1. Per the germline V gene, CDR1 is KGHDR and CDR2 is SFDVKD. V dropped 9 bases and J dropped 7; count of bases not matched to a gene: 8. This CDR3 spans 15 amino acids. The DNA of the CDR3 is TGTGCCACCCGCCAGGGGACAGGGGGCTTCGGGGAGCTGTTTTTT. Its protein product is CATRQGTGGFGELFF.

The chain couples TRBV5-1 to TRBJ2-1; D is uncertain. Per germline, CDR1 SGHRS and CDR2 YFSETQ. CDR3 length equals 12 residues. Trimming took off 4 bases at V and 5 bases at J, with 7 bases between the two ends. The CDR3 is CASSPQNNEQFF. The CDR3 DNA follows: TGCGCCAGCAGCCCACAGAACAATGAGCAGTTCTTC.

The chain recombines TRBV28 with TRBJ1-3; D possibly corresponds to TRBD1 (5 bases). V was shortened by 6 bases and J by 6 bases, with 15 bases between the two germline ends. This CDR3 is 14 amino acids long. Germline-derived CDR1 and CDR2 are MDHEN and SYDVKM. The CDR3 is CASRKGAEENTIYF. The CDR3 nucleotides are TGTGCCAGCAGGAAAGGGGCCGAAGAAAACACCATATATTTT.

The chain joins TRBV15 to TRBJ2-5; 10 nucleotides line up with TRBD2. CDR3 length: 16 residues. V was pared by 0 bases and J by 5 bases, with 6 bases of the junction left unmatched. Germline lookup yields CDR1 LNHNV and CDR2 YYDKDF (reference sequence). Written as DNA, the CDR3 is TGTGCCACCAGCAGAGACCTAGCGGGGGCCCGGGAGACCCAGTACTTC. Protein sequence: CATSRDLAGARETQYF.

J is TRBJ1-5 and V is TRBV19, with TRBD1 as a possible D gene (5 bases). The V end lost 2 bases, the J end lost 0 bases, and 14 bases lay between the germline ends. Germline V CDR1 and CDR2: LNHDA, SQIVND (reference sequence). The CDR3 is 17 residues long. The CDR3 reads CASSIQQDFFSNQPQHF. The CDR3 DNA sequence: TGTGCCAGTAGTATACAACAGGATTTTTTTAGCAATCAGCCCCAGCATTTT.

V and J are TRBV14 and TRBJ1-2, with TRBD1 matching over 7 bases. J gave up 4 bases and V 2 bases, and 7 bases lay outside the gene matches. The CDR3 extends over 15 amino acids. The germline V gene has CDR1 SGHDN and CDR2 FVKESK. The DNA for the CDR3 is TGTGCCAGCAGCCAACATCCAGGGGGGACCTATGGCTACACCTTC. Translated: CASSQHPGGTYGYTF. The variable domain in full, with the rest retrieved from reference TRBV14 and TRBJ1-2, is EAGVTQFPSHSVIEKGQTVTLRCDPISGHDNLYWYRRVMGKEIKFLLHFVKESKQDESGMPNNRFLAERTGGTYSTLKVQPAELEDSGVYFCASSQHPGGTYGYTFGSGTRLTVV.

The chain uses TRBV10-2 and TRBJ1-2, with 9 bases fitting TRBD1. Trimming cost V 3 bases and J 8 bases; bases outside gene matches: 7. This CDR3 is built from 14 residues. Germline loops: CDR1 WSHSY, CDR2 SAAADI. In nucleotides, the CDR3 is TGCGCCAGCAGTGAAAGTCGGACAGGGGTGGGCTACACCTTC. This codes for CASSESRTGVGYTF.

J is TRBJ1-5 and V is TRBV12-3 or TRBV12-4; D call uncertain. This CDR3 has 13 residues. Trimming took 5 bases from V and 3 from J, leaving 8 bases between them. CDR3 protein: CASSPTNNQPQHF. Here the CDR3 DNA reads TGTGCCAGCAGTCCTACCAACAATCAGCCCCAGCATTTT.

This chain joins TRBV4-1 and TRBJ1-5; 9 nucleotides line up with TRBD1. CDR1 is MGHRA and CDR2 is YSYEKL in the germline V gene. This CDR3 spans 15 amino acids. With 1 base clipped from V and 2 bases from J, the junction kept 0 bases outside the gene matches. The CDR3 sequence: CASSQGTGGNQPQHF. In nucleotides, the CDR3 is TGCGCCAGCAGCCAAGGGACAGGGGGCAATCAGCCCCAGCATTTT.

The chain links TRBV24-1 to TRBJ1-5; weak D call: TRBD1 (5 bases). The CDR3 totals 16 residues. The germline V gene has CDR1 KGHDR and CDR2 SFDVKD. The ends were cut back, 4 bases at V and 4 bases at J, with 16 bases in the middle. The CDR3 protein is CATSDRTWAGNQPQHF. The CDR3 DNA reads as TGTGCCACCAGTGACCGTACTTGGGCAGGGAATCAGCCCCAGCATTTT.

The V gene is TRBV3-1 (or the pseudogene TRBV3-2), the J gene TRBJ2-3; no definite D call. V was pared by 2 bases and J by 1 base, with 7 bases between. The germline V gene has CDR1 LGHDT and CDR2 YNNKEL (reference sequence). The CDR3 is 14 amino acids. The CDR3 sequence: CASSQLQGTDTQYF. CDR3 bases: TGTGCCAGCAGCCAATTGCAGGGCACAGATACGCAGTATTTT.

The chain recombines TRBV3-1 (or the pseudogene TRBV3-2) with TRBJ2-1; D may be TRBD2 (5 bases). The length of the CDR3 is 14 residues. V lost 3 bases, J lost 7 bases, and 13 bases lay in between. Germline CDR1 reads LGHDT; CDR2 reads YNNKEL (reference sequence). The CDR3 protein is CASSHSSGKNEQFF. CDR3 DNA: TGTGCCAGCAGCCATTCCTCCGGGAAGAATGAGCAGTTCTTC.

This chain connects TRBV12-3 or TRBV12-4 to TRBJ1-6; no clear D gene. V was shortened by 1 base and J by 8 bases, with 6 bases between the two germline ends. The CDR3 length is 13 residues. Written as DNA, the CDR3 is TGTGCCAGCAGTTTAGGCGGCTATTCACCCCTCCACTTT. It yields the protein CASSLGGYSPLHF.

This sequence joins TRBV7-9 and TRBJ1-3; D is possibly TRBD1 (5 bases). Germline CDR1 is SEHNR and CDR2 is FQNEAQ (reference sequence). The V gene lost 5 bases and the J gene lost 3 bases, with 14 bases spanning the gap. The CDR3 covers 15 residues. The CDR3 coding sequence is TGTGCCAGCAGCCCTAGCGGGGGAAGTGGAAACACCATATATTTT. Residues: CASSPSGGSGNTIYF.

This clone was observed a single time. CDR3 DNA: TGCAGTGCTAGGGGACAGTATGAGCAGTACTTC. Its protein product is CSARGQYEQYF. The chain couples TRBV20-1 to TRBJ2-7; TRBD1 agrees at 7 bases. V gave up 3 bases and J gave up 7 bases; unmatched junction bases: 3. Germline V gene lookup returns CDR1 DFQATT and CDR2 SNEGSKA (reference sequence). The CDR3 loop spans 11 amino acids.

The rearrangement joins TRBV5-6 to TRBJ2-7; D uncertain. Germline V gene lookup returns CDR1 SGHDT and CDR2 YYEEEE. This CDR3 comprises 14 residues. V was trimmed by 2 bases and J by 3 bases, leaving 12 bases between them. The CDR3, as DNA: TGTGCCAGCAGCTTTGCGAGCAGCGACTACGAGCAGTACTTC. It specifies CASSFASSDYEQYF. The whole variable domain, filled in from reference TRBV5-6 and TRBJ2-7, reads DAGVTQSPTHLIKTRGQQVTLRCSPKSGHDTVSWYQQALGQGPQFIFQYYEEEERQRGNFPDRFSGHQFPNYSSELNVNALLLGDSALYLCASSFASSDYEQYFGPGTRLTVT.

This clone was counted once. The chain carries TRBV6-5 and TRBJ2-5; tentative D call: TRBD1 (6 bases). Germline loops: CDR1 MNHEY, CDR2 SVGAGI. Trimming cost V 0 bases and J 3 bases, with 11 bases left between them. The CDR3 is 15 amino acids. CDR3 sequence (DNA): TGTGCCAGCAGTTACTCAACAGGGTTGAAAGAGACCCAGTACTTC. This codes for CASSYSTGLKETQYF.

This sequence joins TRBV2 and TRBJ1-5; D is unclear. V gave up 3 bases and J gave up 0 bases, with 3 bases separating them. The germline gives CDR1 SNHLY, CDR2 FYNNEI. CDR3 length: 13 residues. The CDR3 sequence: CASSDYSNQPQHF. The CDR3 DNA reads TGTGCCAGCAGTGACTATAGCAATCAGCCCCAGCATTTT.

The chain has TRBV19 and TRBJ2-7; no clear D. V dropped 6 bases and J dropped 2 bases, with 14 bases sitting between them. Germline V gives CDR1 LNHDA, CDR2 SQIVND (reference sequence). The CDR3 has 14 residues. CDR3 amino acids: CASRDPKQAYEQYF. As DNA, the CDR3 is TGTGCCAGTAGGGATCCGAAGCAGGCCTACGAGCAGTACTTC.

The table lists this clone with many counts. Other nucleotide sequences in the sample specify the same CDR3. This CDR3 reads CASSLERGNEKLFF. CDR3 bases: TGCGCCAGCAGCTTGGAACGGGGTAATGAAAAACTGTTTTTT. The V call is TRBV5-1, the J call TRBJ1-4; unclear D gene. Trimming took off 0 bases at V and 4 bases at J, with 7 bases between the two ends. CDR3 length: 14 residues. Germline V gives CDR1 SGHRS, CDR2 YFSETQ.

The V call is TRBV15, the J call TRBJ2-7, with D possibly being TRBD1 (5 bases). V was trimmed by 1 base and J by 0 bases, leaving 10 bases between them. The CDR3 totals 15 residues. In germline, CDR1 is LNHNV, CDR2 YYDKDF (reference sequence). The CDR3 sequence is CATSRVPDSSYEQYF. DNA for the CDR3: TGTGCCACCAGCAGAGTACCCGACAGCTCCTACGAGCAGTACTTC.

The chain combines TRBV20-1 with TRBJ1-2; 11 bases are shared with TRBD1. Germline trimming cut 5 bases from V and 5 bases from J; bases unmatched to any gene: 4. Germline-derived CDR1 and CDR2 are DFQATT and SNEGSKA (reference sequence). CDR3 size: 13 residues. Written as DNA, the CDR3 is TGCAGTGCTGGTGGGACAGGGGGGTATGGCTACACCTTC. It encodes CSAGGTGGYGYTF.

This clone was counted between two and nine times. This chain connects TRBV19 to TRBJ1-5; D possibly corresponds to TRBD1 (5 bases). Germline values: CDR1 LNHDA, CDR2 SQIVND (reference sequence). Trimming pared 3 bases from V and 3 bases from J, leaving 6 bases between. This CDR3 has 13 amino acids. The DNA for the CDR3 is TGTGCCAGTAGTATGGGGCTCAATCAGCCCCAGCATTTT. It yields the protein CASSMGLNQPQHF.

This clone appeared once. V usage is TRBV5-4 and J usage is TRBJ1-2, with TRBD1 matching 12 bases. V shed 4 bases and J 0 bases; nucleotides not matched to a gene: 4. The germline CDR1 and CDR2 sequences are SGHNT and YYREEE (reference sequence). CDR3 size: 16 residues. CDR3 loop: CASSGTGGSSNYGYTF. Written as DNA, the CDR3 is TGTGCCAGCAGCGGGACAGGGGGCTCGTCTAACTATGGCTACACCTTC.

This CDR3 reads CSVEGGPGQGSNLNTEAFF. For the CDR3, the DNA is TGCAGCGTTGAAGGAGGACCGGGACAGGGATCAAACTTGAACACTGAAGCTTTCTTT. V and J are TRBV29-1 and TRBJ1-1, with 9 bases that match TRBD1. The CDR3 totals 19 residues. V gave up 1 base and J gave up 0 bases; unmatched junction bases: 15. The germline CDR1 and CDR2 sequences are SQVTM and ANQGSEA. The whole variable domain, filled in from reference TRBV29-1 and TRBJ1-1, reads SAVISQKPSRDICQRGTSLTIQCQVDSQVTMMFWYRQQPGQSLTLIATANQGSEATYESGFVIDKFPISRPNLTFSTLTVSNMSPEDSSIYLCSVEGGPGQGSNLNTEAFFGQGTRLTVV.

J is TRBJ1-2 and V is TRBV12-3 or TRBV12-4; no firm D call. The CDR3 loop spans 13 amino acids. Trimming shortened V by 6 bases and J by 2 bases, and 10 bases separated the two germline ends. The CDR3 reads CASSLQRNYGYTF. The CDR3 nucleotides are TGTGCCAGCAGCCTTCAGCGAAACTATGGCTACACCTTC.

The CDR3 DNA reads as TGTGCCAGCAGCCAAGATCGGGCAGGGGGTGATCAGCCCCAGCATTTT. Protein: CASSQDRAGGDQPQHF. The J gene is TRBJ1-5, the V gene TRBV3-1 (or the pseudogene TRBV3-2); 7 bases fit TRBD1. V was clipped by 0 bases and J by 5 bases; unmatched bases: 7. This CDR3 has 16 amino acids. Germline V CDR1 and CDR2: LGHDT, YNNKEL (reference sequence).